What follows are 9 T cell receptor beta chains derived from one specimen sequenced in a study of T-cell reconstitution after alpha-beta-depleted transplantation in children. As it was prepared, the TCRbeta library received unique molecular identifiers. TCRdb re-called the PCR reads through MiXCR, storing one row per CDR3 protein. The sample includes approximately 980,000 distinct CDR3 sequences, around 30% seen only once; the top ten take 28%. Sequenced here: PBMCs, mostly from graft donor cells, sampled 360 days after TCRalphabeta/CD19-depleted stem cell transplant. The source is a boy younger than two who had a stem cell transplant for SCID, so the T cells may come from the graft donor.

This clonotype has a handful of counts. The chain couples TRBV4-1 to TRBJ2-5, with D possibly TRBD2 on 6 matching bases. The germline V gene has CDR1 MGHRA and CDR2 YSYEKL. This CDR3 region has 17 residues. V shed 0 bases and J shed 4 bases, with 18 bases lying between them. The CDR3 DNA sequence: TGCGCCAGCAGCCAAGACCGTTTTGTGGAGGGCGGAGAGACCCAGTACTTC. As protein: CASSQDRFVEGGETQYF.

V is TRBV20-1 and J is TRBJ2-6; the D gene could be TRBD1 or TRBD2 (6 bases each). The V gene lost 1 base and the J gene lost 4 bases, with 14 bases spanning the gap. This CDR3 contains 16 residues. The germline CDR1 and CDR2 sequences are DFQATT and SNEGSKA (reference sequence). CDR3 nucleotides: TGCAGTGCTAGAGCTCGACCGGGGGCCGGGGCCAACGTCCTGACTTTC. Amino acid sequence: CSARARPGAGANVLTF.

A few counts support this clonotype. CDR3: CASRPGPLGGSGNTIYF. The CDR3 DNA is TGTGCCAGCAGGCCCGGACCGTTAGGGGGGTCTGGAAACACCATATATTTT. The chain combines TRBV5-5 with TRBJ1-3; TRBD1 is a possible D gene (6 bases). This CDR3 has 17 amino acids. Per the germline V gene, CDR1 is SGHKS and CDR2 is YYEKEE (reference sequence). V was pared by 5 bases and J by 1 base, with 19 bases between. Full variable domain (missing parts from reference TRBV5-5 and TRBJ1-3): DAGVTQSPTHLIKTRGQQVTLRCSPISGHKSVSWYQQVLGQGPQFIFQYYEKEERGRGNFPDRFSARQFPNYSSELNVNALLLGDSALYLCASRPGPLGGSGNTIYFGEGSWLTVV.

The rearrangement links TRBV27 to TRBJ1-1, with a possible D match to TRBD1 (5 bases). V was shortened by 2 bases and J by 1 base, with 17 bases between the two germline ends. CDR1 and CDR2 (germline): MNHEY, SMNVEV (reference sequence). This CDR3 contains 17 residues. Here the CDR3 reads CASSLVGVGLRNTEAFF. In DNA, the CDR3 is TGTGCCAGCAGTTTAGTCGGGGTGGGACTGCGGAACACTGAAGCTTTCTTT.

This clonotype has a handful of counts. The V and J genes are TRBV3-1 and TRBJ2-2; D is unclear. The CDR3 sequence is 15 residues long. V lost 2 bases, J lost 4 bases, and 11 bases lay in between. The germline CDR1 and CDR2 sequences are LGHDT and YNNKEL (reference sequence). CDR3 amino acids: CASSQNSFLTGELFF. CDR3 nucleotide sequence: TGTGCCAGCAGCCAAAACAGCTTTCTCACCGGGGAGCTGTTTTTT. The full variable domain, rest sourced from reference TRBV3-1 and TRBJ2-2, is DTAVSQTPKYLVTQMGNDKSIKCEQNLGHDTMYWYKQDSKKFLKIMFSYNNKELIINETVPNRFSPKSPDKAHLNLHINSLELGDSAVYFCASSQNSFLTGELFFGEGSRLTVL.

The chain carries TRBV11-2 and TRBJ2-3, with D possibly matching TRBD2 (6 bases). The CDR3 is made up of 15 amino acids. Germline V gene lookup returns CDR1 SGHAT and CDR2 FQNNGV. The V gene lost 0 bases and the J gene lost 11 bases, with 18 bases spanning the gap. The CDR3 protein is CASSLEPAGGGKQYF. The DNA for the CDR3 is TGTGCCAGCAGCTTAGAACCGGCCGGGGGAGGTAAGCAGTATTTT.

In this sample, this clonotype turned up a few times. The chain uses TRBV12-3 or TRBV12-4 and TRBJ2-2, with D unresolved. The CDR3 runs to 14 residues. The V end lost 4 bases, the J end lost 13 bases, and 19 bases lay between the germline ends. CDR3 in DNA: TGTGCCAGCAGTTCCCGCCCCGACAATGTTGGGCTGTTTTTT. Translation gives CASSSRPDNVGLFF.

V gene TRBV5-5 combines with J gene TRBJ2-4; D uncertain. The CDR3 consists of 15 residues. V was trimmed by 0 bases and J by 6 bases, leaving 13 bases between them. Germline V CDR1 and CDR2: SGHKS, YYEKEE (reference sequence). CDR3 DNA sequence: TGTGCCAGCAGCTTGGTAGTGGGGTTTGGAAACATTCAGTACTTC. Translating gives CASSLVVGFGNIQYF.

CDR3 amino acids: CASSPGRGEAFF. CDR3 DNA: TGTGCCAGCTCACCAGGCAGGGGAGAAGCTTTCTTT. This chain uses TRBV18 with TRBJ1-1, with D tentatively TRBD1 (6 bases). This CDR3 has 12 amino acids. The V gene lost 2 bases and the J gene lost 8 bases, with 9 bases spanning the gap. CDR1 and CDR2 (germline): KGHSH, LQKENI.